A single sample is the source of the 14 T cell receptor beta chains below, sequenced in a study of cytomegalovirus exposure and HLA in healthy donors. The PCR was carried out with 60 Vbeta primers and 13 Jbeta primers. The protocol was immunoSEQ multiplex PCR, while the TCRdb copy is restricted to in-frame clones and leaves out a portion. This sample yields 150,000 to 250,000 clones, of which 79% are seen a single time; approximately 1.4% belongs to the top ten. The specimen sequenced was PBMCs. Receptor source: a girl between 10 and 17 years old in good health and CMV-seropositive.

The chain carries TRBV4-3 and TRBJ2-7; D not resolved. V shed 4 bases and J shed 2 bases, with 9 bases lying between them. Germline V lookup: CDR1 LGHNA, CDR2 YSLEER. The CDR3 is 13 residues long. The CDR3 loop is CASSPEVAYEQYF. The CDR3 DNA reads TGCGCCAGCAGCCCCGAGGTAGCCTACGAGCAGTACTTC.

This sequence joins TRBV7-2 and TRBJ2-7; 8 bases line up with TRBD2. Looked up from germline, CDR1 is SGHTA and CDR2 is FQGNSA. The CDR3 is 17 amino acids. J was trimmed by 3 bases and V by 1 base; bases with no gene match: 11. The CDR3 spells CASSLDLRGVKHYEQYF. For the CDR3, the DNA is TGTGCCAGCAGCTTAGATTTGCGGGGGGTGAAGCACTACGAGCAGTACTTC.

V and J are TRBV5-4 and TRBJ1-6; D possibly corresponds to TRBD1 (5 bases). Trimming took 4 bases from V and 5 from J, leaving 10 bases between them. The CDR3 covers 14 residues. Germline V lookup: CDR1 SGHNT, CDR2 YYREEE (reference sequence). This CDR3 reads CASSADSHNSPLHF. CDR3 sequence (DNA): TGTGCCAGCAGCGCCGACAGCCATAATTCACCCCTCCACTTT.

The V call is TRBV9, the J call TRBJ1-4, with no clear D. V was trimmed by 4 bases and J by 1 base, leaving 8 bases between them. The CDR3 covers 14 residues. The germline V gene has CDR1 SGDLS and CDR2 YYNGEE. For the CDR3, the DNA is TGTGCCAGCAGCAAGCGTGGAACTAATGAAAAACTGTTTTTT. Its translation: CASSKRGTNEKLFF. Supplemented by reference TRBV9 and TRBJ1-4, the full variable domain reads DSGVTQTPKHLITATGQRVTLRCSPRSGDLSVYWYQQSLDQGLQFLIQYYNGEERAKGNILERFSAQQFPDLHSELNLSSLELGDSALYFCASSKRGTNEKLFFGSGTQLSVL.

This rearrangement joins TRBV7-9 to TRBJ1-1, with D possibly being TRBD1 (6 bases). This CDR3 has 15 amino acids. Germline V CDR1 and CDR2: SEHNR, FQNEAQ (reference sequence). V was shortened by 1 base and J by 1 base, with 10 bases between the two germline ends. The CDR3 is CASSLDGTQNTEAFF. The CDR3 nucleotides are TGTGCCAGCAGCTTAGACGGGACACAGAACACTGAAGCTTTCTTT.

The chain uses TRBV27 and TRBJ1-2; 7 positions match TRBD1. V lost 0 bases, J lost 8 bases, and 6 bases stayed unmatched. The CDR3 runs to 14 residues. CDR1 MNHEY and CDR2 SMNVEV come from the germline V gene (reference sequence). This CDR3 is CASSLSQGVGGYTF. CDR3 in DNA: TGTGCCAGCAGTTTATCTCAGGGGGTCGGAGGCTACACCTTC.

The chain recombines TRBV7-9 with TRBJ1-6; perhaps TRBD1 as D (5 bases). V shed 3 bases and J shed 9 bases, with 12 bases lying between them. Germline CDR1 is SEHNR and CDR2 is FQNEAQ (reference sequence). This CDR3 spans 14 amino acids. CDR3 sequence: CASSFQGTSSPLHF. CDR3 bases: TGTGCCAGCAGCTTTCAGGGTACCTCTTCACCCCTCCACTTT.

The rearrangement uses TRBV11-2 and TRBJ2-5; no definite D call. Germline CDR1 and CDR2: SGHAT and FQNNGV. This CDR3 contains 13 residues. V lost 7 bases and J 2 bases, leaving 11 bases between the germline ends. This chain's CDR3 is CASTPQVQETQYF. Here the CDR3 DNA reads TGTGCCAGCACTCCTCAGGTACAAGAGACCCAGTACTTC. The entire variable domain, with the rest obtained from reference TRBV11-2 and TRBJ2-5, is as follows: EAGVAQSPRYKIIEKRQSVAFWCNPISGHATLYWYQQILGQGPKLLIQFQNNGVVDDSQLPKDRFSAERLKGVDSTLKIQPAKLEDSAVYLCASTPQVQETQYFGPGTRLLVL.

The chain couples TRBV10-1 to TRBJ2-7; D may be TRBD1 (5 bases). From germline, CDR1 is WNHNN and CDR2 SYGVQD (reference sequence). The length of the CDR3 is 13 residues. Between the trimmed V and J ends, which lost 6 bases and 9 bases, there was a span of 18 bases. This CDR3 is CASSPSWQGVQYF. The CDR3 nucleotides read TGCGCCAGCAGCCCGTCCTGGCAGGGCGTGCAGTACTTC.

The chain joins TRBV30 to TRBJ1-6; TRBD1 matches 9 bases. This CDR3 is 17 amino acids long. Germline lookup yields CDR1 GTSNPN and CDR2 SVGIG (reference sequence). J lost 0 bases, V lost 0 bases, and 3 bases had no gene match. For the CDR3, the DNA is TGTGCCTGGAGTGTAGGACAGGGGAGCTCCTATAATTCACCCCTCCACTTT. Its translation: CAWSVGQGSSYNSPLHF.

This chain uses TRBV5-5 with TRBJ2-3; possibly TRBD1 for D (9 bases). V lost 3 bases and J lost 0, with 17 bases in between. Germline CDR1 is SGHKS and CDR2 is YYEKEE (reference sequence). CDR3 length equals 17 residues. CDR3 in amino acids: CASSSHSGTGSTDTQYF. CDR3 bases: TGTGCCAGCAGCTCGCATAGCGGGACAGGGAGCACAGATACGCAGTATTTT.

The rearrangement links TRBV6-1 to TRBJ2-3; TRBD2 is a possible D gene (5 bases). This CDR3 is 18 amino acids long. CDR1 is MNHNS, CDR2 SASEGT, per germline. V lost 2 bases, J lost 1 base, and 19 bases lay in between. The CDR3 sequence: CASSESGWGLGGTDTQYF. CDR3 nucleotide sequence: TGTGCCAGCAGTGAATCCGGGTGGGGTCTGGGAGGCACAGATACGCAGTATTTT.

This chain joins TRBV4-1 and TRBJ1-2; 8 nucleotides align to TRBD1. Germline CDR1 MGHRA, CDR2 YSYEKL. Losses at the gene ends were 2 bases for V and 4 bases for J; bases not matched to a gene: 6. This CDR3 is 15 amino acids long. Written as DNA, the CDR3 is TGCGCCAGCAGCCAAACATTCACAGGGGGCTATGGCTACACCTTC. Translated, it gives CASSQTFTGGYGYTF.

The V and J genes are TRBV9 and TRBJ2-6, with TRBD1 matching over 7 bases. Germline V CDR1 and CDR2: SGDLS, YYNGEE. This CDR3 has 17 amino acids. V gave up 6 bases and J gave up 0 bases; unmatched junction bases: 9. The CDR3 nucleotides read TGTGCCAGCAACAGACAGGGCCTCAACTCTGGGGCCAACGTCCTGACTTTC. Protein: CASNRQGLNSGANVLTF.